Each of the 18 T cell receptor beta chains below was sequenced from the same sample in a study of T-cell reconstitution after alpha-beta-depleted transplantation in children. The TCRbeta library incorporated unique molecular identifiers. MiXCR, applied by TCRdb to the PCR reads, yields one record per CDR3 protein. The table lists a few hundred thousand distinct CDR3 sequences, about an eighth of them singletons. The specimen comprised PBMCs, sampled from the stem cell graft. These receptors were obtained from a human donor who donated a stem cell graft to a child with Fanconi anemia.

This clonotype showed up many times. This chain uses TRBV5-1 with TRBJ2-2, with 7 bases aligning to TRBD2. CDR1 is SGHRS and CDR2 is YFSETQ in the germline V gene. CDR3 length equals 17 residues. V lost 0 bases and J lost 6; bases outside the gene matches: 11. Here the CDR3 reads CASSLDGRGRGPGELFF. The CDR3 coding sequence is TGCGCCAGCAGCTTGGATGGGAGGGGCCGCGGGCCCGGGGAGCTGTTTTTT.

The chain combines TRBV29-1 with TRBJ1-1; D remains unclear. CDR1 and CDR2 (germline): SQVTM, ANQGSEA. V lost 3 bases and J lost 3, with 5 bases in between. The CDR3 loop spans 11 amino acids. CDR3 loop: CSVDGYTEAFF. The CDR3 bases are TGCAGCGTTGATGGCTACACTGAAGCTTTCTTT.

A few counts support this clonotype. V gene TRBV7-9 combines with J gene TRBJ2-2, with 8 bases identical to TRBD1. The V gene end was trimmed by 5 bases and the J gene end by 6 bases; junction bases not matched to a gene: 5. Germline V gene sequence: CDR1 SEHNR, CDR2 FQNEAQ (reference sequence). This CDR3 contains 14 residues. The CDR3 DNA sequence: TGTGCCAGCAGCCAACAGGGGGTAGCCGGGGAGCTGTTTTTT. It encodes CASSQQGVAGELFF. Using reference TRBV7-9 and TRBJ2-2 for the parts outside the CDR3, the full variable domain is DTGVSQNPRHKITKRGQNVTFRCDPISEHNRLYWYRQTLGQGPEFLTYFQNEAQLEKSRLLSDRFSAERPKGSFSTLEIQRTEQGDSAMYLCASSQQGVAGELFFGEGSRLTVL.

The chain recombines TRBV4-3 with TRBJ2-5; 9 bases are a match to TRBD2. The V and J ends lost 0 bases and 5 bases, in that order; junction bases with no gene match: 4. Germline CDR1 reads LGHNA; CDR2 reads YSLEER. The length of the CDR3 is 15 residues. DNA of the CDR3: TGCGCCAGCAGCCAAGATGTTAGCGGGGGTGAGACCCAGTACTTC. Its protein is CASSQDVSGGETQYF.

This clonotype was seen more than once but under ten times. The rearrangement uses TRBV20-1 and TRBJ1-1; TRBD1 agrees at 8 bases. This CDR3 contains 16 residues. J gave up 0 bases and V 0 bases, and 6 bases lay outside the gene matches. Germline V gene sequence: CDR1 DFQATT, CDR2 SNEGSKA (reference sequence). The CDR3 DNA is TGCAGTGCTAGAGAGCTCTACAGGGGGATGAACACTGAAGCTTTCTTT. Protein: CSARELYRGMNTEAFF.

This clonotype has a count of ten or more. The chain employs TRBV9 and TRBJ2-1, with D perhaps matching TRBD1 or TRBD2 (5 bases each). The germline gives CDR1 SGDLS, CDR2 YYNGEE. The V end was cut by 0 bases, the J end by 9 bases, with 16 bases between. The CDR3 totals 15 residues. The CDR3 coding sequence is TGTGCCAGCAGCGTAGGTGGGGCTAGCCAGGGTGAGCAGTTCTTC. It yields the protein CASSVGGASQGEQFF.

This sequence joins TRBV9 and TRBJ2-7; the D is unclear. There are 13 residues in the CDR3. V was cut by 0 bases and J by 4 bases, with 8 bases left in between. Germline-derived CDR1 and CDR2 are SGDLS and YYNGEE. The CDR3 reads CASSVESSYEQYF. Written as DNA, the CDR3 is TGTGCCAGCAGCGTAGAATCAAGTTACGAGCAGTACTTC.

This clonotype has only a few counts. The chain couples TRBV5-5 to TRBJ2-7; D gene uncertain. The germline gives CDR1 SGHKS, CDR2 YYEKEE (reference sequence). V was cut by 2 bases and J by 3 bases, with 18 bases left in between. The CDR3 has 16 residues. CDR3 loop: CASSLIFGRRGYEQYF. For the CDR3, the DNA is TGTGCCAGCAGCTTAATCTTCGGGCGCCGAGGCTACGAGCAGTACTTC.

The sample holds one count of this clonotype. V is TRBV4-3 and J is TRBJ2-1; 7 nucleotides agree with TRBD2. The germline CDR1 and CDR2 sequences are LGHNA and YSLEER. CDR3 length: 13 residues. The V gene end was trimmed by 1 base and the J gene end by 10 bases; junction bases not matched to a gene: 4. CDR3: CASSQVRAGEQFF. In DNA, the CDR3 is TGCGCCAGCAGCCAAGTAAGAGCGGGGGAGCAGTTCTTC.

This clonotype was observed a few times. The rearrangement links TRBV5-8 to TRBJ2-7; D is undetermined. Germline V lookup: CDR1 SGHTS, CDR2 YDEGEE. The CDR3 has 13 residues. Trimming shortened V by 4 bases and J by 5 bases, and 13 bases separated the two germline ends. CDR3 bases: TGTGCCAGCAGCCCGTACCTCGCGGACGAGCAGTACTTC. It yields the protein CASSPYLADEQYF.

CDR3 bases: TGTGCCAGCACCCTAAATCGGCCGAACAATGAGCAGTTCTTC. Protein sequence: CASTLNRPNNEQFF. This chain joins TRBV12-3 or TRBV12-4 and TRBJ2-1; D is ambiguous. V lost 7 bases and J 5 bases, leaving 15 bases between the germline ends. The CDR3 spans 14 residues.

The V and J genes are TRBV12-3 or TRBV12-4 and TRBJ2-3; the match to TRBD2 covers 7 bases. The V and J ends lost 5 bases and 0 bases, in that order; junction bases with no gene match: 5. The CDR3 is made up of 15 amino acids. The CDR3 DNA sequence: TGTGCCAGCAGTCGGGTGGGGGGGAGCACAGATACGCAGTATTTT. Encoded protein: CASSRVGGSTDTQYF.

Worth noting for this clonotype: An end of the junction differs from the germline gene, which may be a read error. V gene TRBV29-1 combines with J gene TRBJ2-5; 7 nucleotides match TRBD1. Germline V CDR1 and CDR2: SQVTM, ANQGSEA. The CDR3 totals 12 residues. The CDR3 DNA reads as TGCAGCGCTAAGGGACAGCAAGGGACCCAGTACTTC. Translation gives CSAKGQQGTQYF.

This clonotype was counted ten times or more. V gene TRBV3-1 combines with J gene TRBJ2-1; TRBD1 agrees at 10 bases. V shed 3 bases and J 9 bases; nucleotides not matched to a gene: 8. The germline V gene has CDR1 LGHDT and CDR2 YNNKEL (reference sequence). The CDR3 is made up of 15 amino acids. In DNA, the CDR3 is TGTGCCAGCAGCCAGACCGGGACAGGGGAGGGTGAGCAGTTCTTC. It encodes CASSQTGTGEGEQFF.

The rearrangement joins TRBV30 to TRBJ2-3; either TRBD1 or TRBD2 may supply D (5 bases each). Germline V CDR1 and CDR2: GTSNPN, SVGIG (reference sequence). Trimming took 4 bases from V and 5 from J, leaving 16 bases between them. The CDR3 sequence is 14 residues long. This chain's CDR3 is CAWTDEGRIDTQYF. CDR3 nucleotide sequence: TGTGCCTGGACCGATGAGGGACGGATAGATACGCAGTATTTT.

This clonotype appeared a few times. The chain has TRBV7-8 and TRBJ2-5, with 10 bases matching TRBD1. Unmatched junction bases numbered 7, after V lost 2 bases and J lost 4 bases. This CDR3 is 16 amino acids long. Germline V gene lookup returns CDR1 SGHVS and CDR2 FQNEAQ. CDR3 coding DNA: TGTGCCAGCAGCTTAATGGCGGGACAGGGGACAGAGACCCAGTACTTC. Translation gives CASSLMAGQGTETQYF.

In its sample, this clonotype was seen a few times. The chain uses TRBV7-9 and TRBJ1-2; unclear D gene. The CDR3 is 12 residues long. The ends were cut back, 7 bases at V and 4 bases at J, with 10 bases in the middle. Germline V lookup: CDR1 SEHNR, CDR2 FQNEAQ (reference sequence). Written as DNA, the CDR3 is TGTGCCAGCAACCAGAATTCCTATGGCTACACCTTC. This gives the protein CASNQNSYGYTF.

The chain employs TRBV6-1 and TRBJ2-3; D call uncertain. CDR3 length equals 13 residues. The V gene's germline CDR1 is MNHNS and CDR2 SASEGT. V lost 6 bases and J lost 2, with 9 bases in between. CDR3 nucleotides: TGTGCCAGCAGACAACCGAACACAGATACGCAGTATTTT. Its translation is CASRQPNTDTQYF.